Presented here are 14 T cell receptor beta chains from one specimen sequenced in a study of blood T cells in healthy people across ages. With a J-beta primer mix and a sample-barcoded 5' primer, a second PCR ran roughly 6 to 11 cycles. TCRdb re-derived calls from the 5' RACE reads in MiXCR, one entry per CDR3 protein. The data hold over 300,000 distinct CDR3 sequences, with 45% to 65% observed a single time. Sequencing was carried out using blood. The receptors shown here come from a man in his fifties or sixties in good health.

This chain connects TRBV5-1 to TRBJ2-1, with TRBD2 identical over 12 bases. V lost 5 bases, J lost 12 bases, and 6 bases stayed unmatched. Germline V CDR1 and CDR2: SGHRS, YFSETQ. The CDR3 is made up of 13 amino acids. In nucleotides, the CDR3 is TGCGCCAGCAGGGAGGGACTAGCGGGTCCGCAGTTCTTC. This gives the protein CASREGLAGPQFF.

Only a few counts were recorded for this clonotype. The chain employs TRBV6-2 or TRBV6-3 and TRBJ2-3, with 9 bases fitting TRBD2. CDR3 length: 15 amino acids. With 6 bases clipped from V and 5 bases from J, the junction kept 9 bases outside the gene matches. CDR1 and CDR2 (germline): MNHEY, SVGEGT. In DNA form, the CDR3 reads TGTGCCAGCAGCGCCCCGGGACTAGCAAGAGATACGCAGTATTTT. Translation: CASSAPGLARDTQYF.

This clonotype was counted ten times or more. V is TRBV3-1 and J is TRBJ2-1; 9 nucleotides line up with TRBD2. This CDR3 region has 16 residues. Germline V CDR1 and CDR2: LGHDT, YNNKEL (reference sequence). V dropped 1 base and J dropped 4; count of bases not matched to a gene: 5. The CDR3: CASSQARTSAYNEQFF. CDR3 DNA: TGTGCCAGCAGCCAAGCCAGGACTAGCGCATACAATGAGCAGTTCTTC.

This clonotype was counted at least ten times. In nucleotides, the CDR3 is TGTGCCAGCAGCCCCGACAGGGGGAGGGAGACCCAGTACTTC. Translation: CASSPDRGRETQYF. The chain recombines TRBV2 with TRBJ2-5; 9 bases map to TRBD1. Per the germline V gene, CDR1 is SNHLY and CDR2 is FYNNEI. The CDR3 has 14 amino acids. Losses at the gene ends were 6 bases for V and 5 bases for J; bases not matched to a gene: 7.

On this clonotype itself: At one end the junction does not follow the germline gene, possibly because of a read error. The chain is built from TRBV7-2 and TRBJ1-2; TRBD1 agrees at 10 bases. The CDR3 covers 14 residues. In germline, CDR1 is SGHTA, CDR2 FQGNSA. The CDR3 bases are TGTGCCAGCAGCCCACGACAGGGGGCGGATGGCCACACCTTC. Amino acids: CASSPRQGADGHTF.

The rearrangement joins TRBV24-1 to TRBJ2-7; 10 nucleotides agree with TRBD1. The J call may be incorrect, as the DNA end agrees better with TRBJ2-5. The CDR3 sequence is 17 residues long. Germline V lookup: CDR1 KGHDR, CDR2 SFDVKD. The CDR3 sequence is CATSDLFGTGDTETQYF. The CDR3, as DNA: TGTGCCACCAGTGATTTGTTCGGGACAGGGGACACGGAGACCCAGTACTTC.

The V gene is TRBV11-2, the J gene TRBJ2-7, with 10 bases lining up with TRBD2. Germline assignment: CDR1 SGHAT and CDR2 FQNNGV. J lost 1 base, V lost 0 bases, and 9 bases had no gene match. The CDR3 consists of 18 residues. The CDR3 region is CASSLDTLGTSDSYEQYF. The CDR3, as DNA: TGTGCCAGCAGCTTAGACACCCTCGGGACTAGCGATTCCTACGAGCAGTACTTC.

Many counts were recorded for this clonotype. J is TRBJ1-1 and V is TRBV3-1; D gene ambiguous. Trimming left V 1 base short and J 8 bases short, with 17 bases between. From germline, CDR1 is LGHDT and CDR2 YNNKEL (reference sequence). The CDR3 extends over 15 amino acids. Here the CDR3 reads CASSQGLGGPIEAFF. The CDR3 DNA sequence: TGTGCCAGCAGCCAAGGCCTAGGTGGGCCGATCGAAGCTTTCTTT.

The V and J genes are TRBV11-2 and TRBJ2-1; the D gene could be TRBD1 or TRBD2 (6 bases each). V gave up 1 base and J gave up 8 bases, with 18 bases separating them. The germline V gene encodes CDR1 SGHAT and CDR2 FQNNGV. The CDR3 loop spans 16 amino acids. The CDR3 here is CASSLVGGGSFHEQFF. The CDR3 nucleotides are TGTGCCAGCAGCTTAGTTGGAGGGGGTAGTTTCCATGAGCAGTTCTTC.

This clonotype was recorded at least ten times. The chain links TRBV12-3 or TRBV12-4 to TRBJ2-7, with TRBD2 identical over 10 bases. With 1 base clipped from V and 7 bases from J, the junction kept 4 bases outside the gene matches. This CDR3 comprises 14 residues. Here the CDR3 reads CASSLGLAGDEQYF. The CDR3 DNA sequence: TGTGCCAGCAGTTTAGGTCTAGCGGGAGATGAGCAGTACTTC.

About this clonotype: This may come from a read error, since a much larger clone is one base off. This chain links TRBV27 with TRBJ2-6; D unresolved. The CDR3 contains 13 residues. V was pared by 8 bases and J by 8 bases, with 13 bases between. Germline values: CDR1 MNHEY, CDR2 SMNVEV (reference sequence). Here the CDR3 reads CASSSRVPNVLTF. The CDR3, as DNA: TGTGCCAGCTCCAGTCGTGTCCCCAACGTCCTGACTTTC.

The sample holds a few counts of this clonotype. This chain links TRBV29-1 with TRBJ2-7, with D perhaps matching TRBD2 (5 bases). V lost 3 bases to trimming and J lost 7 bases, with 10 bases between them. Germline-derived CDR1 and CDR2 are SQVTM and ANQGSEA. The CDR3 totals 11 residues. The CDR3 spells CSVEIPGEQYF. The CDR3 DNA reads as TGCAGCGTTGAGATCCCGGGGGAGCAGTACTTC.

This clonotype was found a few times. The chain has TRBV7-2 and TRBJ1-5; D is unclear. The V gene lost 5 bases and the J gene lost 2 bases, with 7 bases spanning the gap. Germline CDR1 SGHTA, CDR2 FQGNSA. There are 13 residues in the CDR3. This CDR3 reads CASSPEGNQPQHF. CDR3 coding DNA: TGTGCCAGCAGCCCCGAGGGCAATCAGCCCCAGCATTTT.

As regards this clonotype: A read error is possible here, since a much larger clone lies one base away. The chain carries TRBV7-6 and TRBJ2-1; 10 bases fit TRBD2. The germline gives CDR1 SGHVS, CDR2 FNYEAQ. The CDR3 runs 14 residues. V gave up 4 bases and J gave up 13 bases; unmatched junction bases: 10. Here the CDR3 DNA reads TGTGCCAGCAGCTCGGGACTAGCGAGGCAGACCCAGTTCTTC. It translates to CASSSGLARQTQFF.